The 9 T cell receptor beta chains given below trace back to one sample, sequenced in a study of blood T cells in healthy people across ages. The second PCR ran about 6 to 11 cycles with a sample-barcoded 5' primer and J-beta primers. From the 5' RACE reads, TCRdb called clonotypes with MiXCR, one entry per CDR3 protein. The top ten hold 8% to 10% of the sample, which has 760,000 or so distinct CDR3 sequences, 20% to 25% seen once. The same sample was also studied in work on T cells of mothers and their children.

Sample: blood. The source is a boy between 10 and 17 years old in good health.

The chain links TRBV2 to TRBJ2-7; TRBD1 might be the D (6 bases). V was shortened by 0 bases and J by 2 bases, with 14 bases between the two germline ends. The CDR3 covers 16 residues. Germline-derived CDR1 and CDR2 are SNHLY and FYNNEI. The CDR3 loop reads CASSEAGAGTPYEQYF. For the CDR3, the DNA is TGTGCCAGCAGTGAAGCGGGGGCAGGGACCCCCTACGAGCAGTACTTC.

The rearrangement links TRBV9 to TRBJ1-1, with D tentatively TRBD1 (5 bases). The V gene lost 4 bases and the J gene lost 3 bases, with 13 bases spanning the gap. The CDR3 is 14 amino acids. The germline CDR1 and CDR2 sequences are SGDLS and YYNGEE. The CDR3 DNA follows: TGTGCCAGCAGCCAACGGGGGGAGGACACTGAAGCTTTCTTT. It yields the protein CASSQRGEDTEAFF. Complete variable domain (other parts from reference TRBV9 and TRBJ1-1): DSGVTQTPKHLITATGQRVTLRCSPRSGDLSVYWYQQSLDQGLQFLIQYYNGEERAKGNILERFSAQQFPDLHSELNLSSLELGDSALYFCASSQRGEDTEAFFGQGTRLTVV.

This clonotype was seen more than once but under ten times. V is TRBV29-1 and J is TRBJ2-3, with 10 bases aligning to TRBD2. The CDR3 contains 14 residues. Germline V gene lookup returns CDR1 SQVTM and CDR2 ANQGSEA. V gave up 3 bases and J gave up 7 bases; unmatched junction bases: 7. The CDR3 is CSVDSGGAAYTQYF. CDR3 bases: TGCAGCGTTGACAGCGGGGGGGCAGCATATACGCAGTATTTT.

This clonotype was counted many times. This sequence joins TRBV12-3 or TRBV12-4 and TRBJ2-7, with D hard to call. V lost 2 bases to trimming and J lost 3 bases, with 2 bases between them. The CDR3 extends over 11 amino acids. The CDR3 nucleotides read TGTGCCAGCAGTTTAAACTACGAGCAGTACTTC. It encodes CASSLNYEQYF.

The chain has TRBV29-1 and TRBJ2-3; D not certain. The CDR3 runs to 11 residues. Germline V CDR1 and CDR2: SQVTM, ANQGSEA. DNA for the CDR3: TGCAGTGTTCAAGGGACAGATACGCAGTATTTT. Residues: CSVQGTDTQYF.

This clonotype was picked up a small number of times. The rearrangement joins TRBV28 to TRBJ2-5, with TRBD1 identical over 9 bases. Germline V gene lookup returns CDR1 MDHEN and CDR2 SYDVKM. This CDR3 spans 16 amino acids. The V segment lost 5 bases and the J segment 11 bases; nucleotides outside the gene matches: 18. The CDR3 nucleotides are TGTGCCAGCAGTCCCTGGACAGGGGAAGGTGTTTCTGAGCAGTACTTC. This codes for CASSPWTGEGVSEQYF.

The CDR3 reads CASSDETSLKTQYF. For the CDR3, the DNA is TGTGCCAGCAGTGACGAGACTAGCCTCAAGACCCAGTACTTC. The chain is built from TRBV2 and TRBJ2-5; 7 bases agree with TRBD2. This CDR3 has 14 amino acids. CDR1 is SNHLY and CDR2 is FYNNEI in the germline V gene. The trim removed 3 bases at V and 6 bases at J, leaving 7 bases unmatched.

The chain combines TRBV29-1 with TRBJ1-4; D perhaps matches TRBD1 (5 bases). V was trimmed by 7 bases and J by 5 bases, leaving 14 bases between them. From germline, CDR1 is SQVTM and CDR2 ANQGSEA. The CDR3 is made up of 13 amino acids. Here the CDR3 DNA reads TGCAGCGCTCAAGGGGCAGTAAATGAAAAACTGTTTTTT. Protein: CSAQGAVNEKLFF.

The chain joins TRBV28 to TRBJ2-7; maybe TRBD2 (5 bases). This CDR3 region has 13 residues. V lost 8 bases and J lost 2, with 13 bases in between. Germline V gene data show CDR1 as MDHEN and CDR2 as SYDVKM. Written as DNA, the CDR3 is TGTGCCAGCCGCACTCGGGGTACCTACGAGCAGTACTTC. Translating gives CASRTRGTYEQYF.